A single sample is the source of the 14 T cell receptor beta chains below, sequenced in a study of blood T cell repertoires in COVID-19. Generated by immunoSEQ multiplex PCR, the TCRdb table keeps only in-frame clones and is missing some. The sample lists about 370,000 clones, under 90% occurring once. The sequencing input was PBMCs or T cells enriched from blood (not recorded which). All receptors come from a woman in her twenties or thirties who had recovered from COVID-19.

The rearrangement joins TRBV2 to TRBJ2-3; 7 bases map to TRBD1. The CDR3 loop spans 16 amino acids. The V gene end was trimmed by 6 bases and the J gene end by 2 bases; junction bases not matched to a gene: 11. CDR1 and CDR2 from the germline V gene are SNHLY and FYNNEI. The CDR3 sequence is CASRLRRQGTTDTQYF. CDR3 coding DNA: TGTGCCAGCAGGCTCCGAAGACAGGGCACCACAGATACGCAGTATTTT.

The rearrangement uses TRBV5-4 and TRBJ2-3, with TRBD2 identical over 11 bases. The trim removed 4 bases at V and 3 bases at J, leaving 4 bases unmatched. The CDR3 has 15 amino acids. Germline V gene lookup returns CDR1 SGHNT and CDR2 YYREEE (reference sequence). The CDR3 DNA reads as TGTGCCAGCAGCCAGGGACTAGCGGTAACAGATACGCAGTATTTT. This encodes CASSQGLAVTDTQYF.

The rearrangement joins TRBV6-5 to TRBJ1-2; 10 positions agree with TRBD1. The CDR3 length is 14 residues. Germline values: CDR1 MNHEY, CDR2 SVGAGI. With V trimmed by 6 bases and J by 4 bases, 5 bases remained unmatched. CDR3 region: CASRVGQGGYGYTF. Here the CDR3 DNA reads TGTGCCAGCAGAGTCGGACAGGGGGGCTATGGCTACACCTTC.

The CDR3 region is CASSWTSGNEQYF. As DNA, the CDR3 is TGTGCCAGCAGCTGGACTAGTGGGAACGAGCAGTACTTC. The genes are TRBV7-2 and TRBJ2-7, with 7 bases fitting TRBD2. The CDR3 has 13 residues. With 4 bases clipped from V and 5 bases from J, the junction kept 5 bases outside the gene matches. Germline V gene sequence: CDR1 SGHTA, CDR2 FQGNSA. Based on the CDR3 plus reference TRBV7-2 and TRBJ2-7, the full variable domain is GAGVSQSPSNKVTEKGKDVELRCDPISGHTALYWYRQSLGQGLEFLIYFQGNSAPDKSGLPSDRFSAERTGGSVSTLTIQRTQQEDSAVYLCASSWTSGNEQYFGPGTRLTVT.

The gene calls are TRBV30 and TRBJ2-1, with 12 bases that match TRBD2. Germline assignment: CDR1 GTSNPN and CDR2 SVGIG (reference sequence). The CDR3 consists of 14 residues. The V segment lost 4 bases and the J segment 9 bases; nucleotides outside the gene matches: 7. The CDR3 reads CAWTPSGRAGEQFF. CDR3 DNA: TGTGCCTGGACTCCTAGCGGGAGGGCCGGTGAGCAGTTCTTC. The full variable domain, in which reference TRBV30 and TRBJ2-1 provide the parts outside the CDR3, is SQTIHQWPATLVQPVGSPLSLECTVEGTSNPNLYWYRQAAGRGLQLLFYSVGIGQISSEVPQNLSASRPQDRQFILSSKKLLLSDSGFYLCAWTPSGRAGEQFFGPGTRLTVL.

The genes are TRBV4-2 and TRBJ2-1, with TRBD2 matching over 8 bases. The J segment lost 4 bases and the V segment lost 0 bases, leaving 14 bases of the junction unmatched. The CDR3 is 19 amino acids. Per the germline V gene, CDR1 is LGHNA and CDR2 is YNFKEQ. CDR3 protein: CASSQEGTRPPTNYNEQFF. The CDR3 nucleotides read TGTGCCAGCAGCCAAGAAGGGACTAGACCTCCCACAAATTACAATGAGCAGTTCTTC.

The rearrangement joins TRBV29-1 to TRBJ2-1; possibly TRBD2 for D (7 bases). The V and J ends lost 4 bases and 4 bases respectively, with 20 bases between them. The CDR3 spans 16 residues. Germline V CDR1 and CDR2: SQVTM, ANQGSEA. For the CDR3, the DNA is TGCAGCGTTGCCGACTTTATGGCGGGGGCTTACAATGAGCAGTTCTTC. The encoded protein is CSVADFMAGAYNEQFF.

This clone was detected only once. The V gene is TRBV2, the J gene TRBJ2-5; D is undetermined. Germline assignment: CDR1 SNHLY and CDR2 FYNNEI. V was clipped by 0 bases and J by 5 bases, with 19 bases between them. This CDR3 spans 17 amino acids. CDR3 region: CASSEALRSTRRETQYF. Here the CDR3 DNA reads TGTGCCAGCAGTGAAGCCTTAAGGAGCACCCGGCGCGAGACCCAGTACTTC.

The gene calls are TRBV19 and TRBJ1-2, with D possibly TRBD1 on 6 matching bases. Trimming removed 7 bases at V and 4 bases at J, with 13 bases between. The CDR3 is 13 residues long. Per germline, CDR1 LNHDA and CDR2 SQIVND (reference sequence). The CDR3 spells CASKISDSYGYTF. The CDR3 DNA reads TGTGCCAGTAAGATATCGGACAGCTATGGCTACACCTTC.

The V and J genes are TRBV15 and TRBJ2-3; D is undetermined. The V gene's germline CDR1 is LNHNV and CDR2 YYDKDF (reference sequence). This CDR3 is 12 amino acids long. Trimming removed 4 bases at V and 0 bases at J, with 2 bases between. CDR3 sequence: CATSTSTDTQYF. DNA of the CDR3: TGTGCCACCAGCACAAGCACAGATACGCAGTATTTT.

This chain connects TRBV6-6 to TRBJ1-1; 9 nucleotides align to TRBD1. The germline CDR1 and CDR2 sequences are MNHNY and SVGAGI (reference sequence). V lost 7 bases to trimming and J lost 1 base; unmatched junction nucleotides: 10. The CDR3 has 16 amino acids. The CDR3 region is CASTRDRGSRNTEAFF. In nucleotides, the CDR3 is TGTGCCAGCACCAGAGACAGGGGGTCGCGGAACACTGAAGCTTTCTTT.

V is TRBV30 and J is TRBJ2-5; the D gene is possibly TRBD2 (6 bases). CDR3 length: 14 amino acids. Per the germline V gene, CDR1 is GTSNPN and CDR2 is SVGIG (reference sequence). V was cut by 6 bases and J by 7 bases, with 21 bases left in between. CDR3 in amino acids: CACQGPLAGGTQYF. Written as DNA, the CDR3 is TGTGCCTGCCAAGGGCCCCTAGCCGGGGGGACCCAGTACTTC.

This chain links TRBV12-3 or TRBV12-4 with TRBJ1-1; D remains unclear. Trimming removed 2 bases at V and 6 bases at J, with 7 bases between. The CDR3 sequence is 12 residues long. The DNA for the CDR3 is TGTGCCAGCAGTTTATCGCGTTCTGAAGCTTTCTTT. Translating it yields CASSLSRSEAFF.

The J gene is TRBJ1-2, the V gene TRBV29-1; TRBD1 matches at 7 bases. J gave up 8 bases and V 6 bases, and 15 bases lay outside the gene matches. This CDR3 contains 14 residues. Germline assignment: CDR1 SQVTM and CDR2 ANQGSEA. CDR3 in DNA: TGCAGCGTGGTTCTACGACAGGGAGACGGGGGCTACACCTTC. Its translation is CSVVLRQGDGGYTF.